This TCR beta chain was recorded in a study of blood T cell repertoires in COVID-19. TCRdb keeps only in-frame clones here, not all; method: immunoSEQ multiplex PCR. This sample has fewer than 300,000 clones; roughly 86% occur once, and the top ten carry around 0.78%. Trimming removed 0 bases from V and 9 bases from J, with 15 bases in between. This CDR3 is built from 15 residues. Germline CDR1 is MNHEY and CDR2 is SMNVEV (reference sequence). The chain couples TRBV27 to TRBJ1-5; no firm D call. The sequenced material came from peripheral blood. The origin of this receptor is a woman aged 30 to 39 with acute or convalescent COVID-19. CDR3 amino acids: CASSLSRSPLGPQHF. The CDR3 nucleotides are TGTGCCAGCAGTTTATCCCGGTCTCCGCTAGGGCCCCAGCATTTT.